Presented here are 3 T cell receptor beta chains from one specimen sequenced in a study of blood T cell repertoires in COVID-19. Assay: immunoSEQ multiplex PCR; the TCRdb copy retains only in-frame clones and omits some. Here the sample spans under 150,000 clones, around 84% being singletons. The sequenced material came from peripheral blood. The receptors here all came from a man aged 35-49 years with acute or convalescent COVID-19.

V is TRBV19 and J is TRBJ2-3, with no clear D. The germline V and J ends were trimmed by 10 bases and 10 bases, with 15 bases remaining between them. This CDR3 spans 11 amino acids. Per the germline V gene, CDR1 is LNHDA and CDR2 is SQIVND (reference sequence). For the CDR3, the DNA is TGTGCCACTGAAAGGCAAGAGGCGCAGTATTTT. Amino acid sequence: CATERQEAQYF.

This clone appeared a few times. The V gene is TRBV5-5, the J gene TRBJ1-2, with 7 bases fitting TRBD1. The J segment lost 7 bases and the V segment lost 0 bases, leaving 9 bases of the junction unmatched. The CDR3 sequence is 15 residues long. The germline V gene has CDR1 SGHKS and CDR2 YYEKEE (reference sequence). The CDR3 region has the DNA TGTGCCAGCAGCTTGGAAACTACAGGGGATGTTGGCTACACCTTC. Amino acids: CASSLETTGDVGYTF.

A single count supports this clone. The CDR3 coding sequence is TGTGCCAGTAGTATAGCCCCAGGGGGCCTCGGGGAGCTGTTTTTT. Residues: CASSIAPGGLGELFF. The chain uses TRBV19 and TRBJ2-2; 8 bases are shared with TRBD1. The CDR3 contains 15 residues. J lost 7 bases, V lost 1 base, and 5 bases had no gene match. CDR1 LNHDA and CDR2 SQIVND come from the germline V gene (reference sequence).